Shown below are 13 T cell receptor beta chains from a single sample sequenced in a study of T cells in Graves' hyperthyroidism and ophthalmopathy (dated by TCRdb to between 2019 and 2020). Libraries were made using multiplex PCR. Sequencer: Illumina HiSeq 2000. The TCR beta CDR3 regions were amplified from the RNA transcripts. The first round of RT-PCR for the TCR CDR3 was performed with the HTBI primer set and the Qiagen OneStep RT-PCR kit. TCRdb reanalyzed the raw reads on its own, using fastp at Q25 for trimming and MiXCR for clone calling, and kept in-frame beta chains. Rows merge per CDR3 protein into single entries with the most common DNA and genes. This sample has about 350,000 distinct CDR3 sequences in its table, and approximately 15% of those were observed once. The ten top clones hold approximately 23% of the sample. The sample taken for sequencing was blood. The receptors were sampled from a woman in her 30s with Graves' hyperthyroidism.

The V call is TRBV20-1, the J call TRBJ1-6; no definite D call. The germline V and J ends were trimmed by 3 bases and 13 bases, with 16 bases remaining between them. The CDR3 covers 13 residues. Germline assignment: CDR1 DFQATT and CDR2 SNEGSKA (reference sequence). CDR3 sequence: CSARTSLLDPLHF. The CDR3 coding sequence is TGCAGTGCTAGGACGTCGTTGCTGGATCCCCTCCACTTT.

There are a few counts of this clonotype. The chain joins TRBV24-1 to TRBJ2-1, with 8 bases matching TRBD1. The germline gives CDR1 KGHDR, CDR2 SFDVKD. V was pared by 8 bases and J by 5 bases, with 7 bases of the junction left unmatched. This CDR3 contains 14 residues. CDR3 region: CATNDRGHHNEQFF. The CDR3 DNA reads TGTGCCACCAACGACAGGGGACACCACAATGAGCAGTTCTTC.

V usage is TRBV29-1 and J usage is TRBJ2-1; no definite D call. The germline V and J ends were trimmed by 4 bases and 5 bases, with 6 bases remaining between them. Germline V lookup: CDR1 SQVTM, CDR2 ANQGSEA. CDR3 length equals 11 residues. CDR3 nucleotide sequence: TGCAGCGTTGTACTAAACAATGAGCAGTTCTTC. Translation: CSVVLNNEQFF.

This clonotype came up many times. The V and J genes are TRBV12-3 or TRBV12-4 and TRBJ1-2, with D possibly TRBD1 on 5 matching bases. This CDR3 is built from 14 residues. Deletions cut 6 bases from V and 3 bases from J, with 14 bases between. CDR3 bases: TGTGCCAGCAGCCGTCGGGGGAGCCACTATGGCTACACCTTC. This sequence encodes CASSRRGSHYGYTF.

The chain uses TRBV5-1 and TRBJ1-2, with a possible D match to TRBD1 (5 bases). Germline loops: CDR1 SGHRS, CDR2 YFSETQ. The CDR3 loop spans 16 amino acids. V lost 4 bases, J lost 0 bases, and 16 bases lay in between. CDR3 residues: CASSPEGRKANYGYTF. For the CDR3, the DNA is TGCGCCAGCAGCCCAGAGGGACGGAAGGCTAACTATGGCTACACCTTC. Supplemented by reference TRBV5-1 and TRBJ1-2, the full variable domain reads KAGVTQTPRYLIKTRGQQVTLSCSPISGHRSVSWYQQTPGQGLQFLFEYFSETQRNKGNFPGRFSGRQFSNSRSEMNVSTLELGDSALYLCASSPEGRKANYGYTFGSGTRLTVV.

V and J are TRBV18 and TRBJ2-6; D not certain. V shed 6 bases and J shed 0 bases, with 6 bases lying between them. The germline gives CDR1 KGHSH, CDR2 LQKENI. This CDR3 has 14 amino acids. The CDR3 DNA follows: TGTGCCAGCTCGCTCGCCTCTGGGGCCAACGTCCTGACTTTC. Residues: CASSLASGANVLTF.

This clonotype has ten or more counts. V and J are TRBV7-2 and TRBJ2-7, with 7 bases matching TRBD2. The CDR3 is 13 amino acids. The germline V gene has CDR1 SGHTA and CDR2 FQGNSA. With 11 bases clipped from V and 7 bases from J, the junction kept 14 bases outside the gene matches. CDR3 amino acids: CAGRVPPGPEQYF. CDR3 in DNA: TGTGCCGGGAGGGTTCCCCCGGGACCTGAGCAGTACTTC.

This clonotype has at least ten counts. This chain uses TRBV7-2 with TRBJ2-1; D is perhaps TRBD1 (5 bases). CDR3 length: 12 residues. CDR1 and CDR2 from the germline V gene are SGHTA and FQGNSA. V was cut by 5 bases and J by 7 bases, with 9 bases left in between. The DNA of the CDR3 is TGTGCCAGCAGCACCCAGGGAAATGAGCAGTTCTTC. Translating it yields CASSTQGNEQFF.

The V gene is TRBV7-2, the J gene TRBJ2-6; 7 positions agree with TRBD1. Looked up from germline, CDR1 is SGHTA and CDR2 is FQGNSA. The CDR3 runs 17 residues. The V segment lost 5 bases and the J segment 4 bases; nucleotides outside the gene matches: 11. The CDR3 DNA sequence: TGTGCCAGCAGCCCCCTCCCCACAGGGGTCGGGGCCAACGTCCTGACTTTC. This encodes CASSPLPTGVGANVLTF.

The genes are TRBV20-1 and TRBJ2-1; D gene ambiguous. Germline-derived CDR1 and CDR2 are DFQATT and SNEGSKA (reference sequence). The CDR3 totals 13 residues. Trimming took 5 bases from V and 5 from J, leaving 13 bases between them. CDR3 DNA: TGCAGTGCTCTTCCTTTTTCAAACAATGAGCAGTTCTTC. This encodes CSALPFSNNEQFF.

The table lists this clonotype with many counts. This sequence joins TRBV28 and TRBJ2-1, with 7 bases matching TRBD2. J gave up 0 bases and V 3 bases, and 2 bases lay outside the gene matches. This CDR3 has 15 amino acids. In germline, CDR1 is MDHEN, CDR2 SYDVKM. CDR3 protein: CASSFGGSSYNEQFF. The CDR3, as DNA: TGTGCCAGCAGTTTCGGGGGGAGCTCCTACAATGAGCAGTTCTTC. The whole variable domain, remainder taken from reference TRBV28 and TRBJ2-1, is DVKVTQSSRYLVKRTGEKVFLECVQDMDHENMFWYRQDPGLGLRLIYFSYDVKMKEKGDIPEGYSVSREKKERFSLILESASTNQTSMYLCASSFGGSSYNEQFFGPGTRLTVL.

In this sample, this clonotype turned up many times. V gene TRBV5-1 combines with J gene TRBJ2-7; D could derive from TRBD1 or TRBD2 (5 bases each). Trimming left V 4 bases short and J 2 bases short, with 16 bases between. This CDR3 is built from 15 residues. CDR1 is SGHRS, CDR2 YFSETQ, per germline. Written as DNA, the CDR3 is TGCGCCAGCAGCACCCTTGGGACCGCTGCCTACGAGCAGTACTTC. This sequence encodes CASSTLGTAAYEQYF.

The chain couples TRBV20-1 to TRBJ2-7; 8 positions match TRBD2. V dropped 6 bases and J dropped 0; count of bases not matched to a gene: 19. Germline V gene lookup returns CDR1 DFQATT and CDR2 SNEGSKA (reference sequence). This CDR3 is 18 amino acids long. This CDR3 is CSAVDLAGRREDSYEQYF. The CDR3 coding sequence is TGCAGTGCGGTCGATTTGGCAGGGCGGCGGGAGGACTCCTACGAGCAGTACTTC.